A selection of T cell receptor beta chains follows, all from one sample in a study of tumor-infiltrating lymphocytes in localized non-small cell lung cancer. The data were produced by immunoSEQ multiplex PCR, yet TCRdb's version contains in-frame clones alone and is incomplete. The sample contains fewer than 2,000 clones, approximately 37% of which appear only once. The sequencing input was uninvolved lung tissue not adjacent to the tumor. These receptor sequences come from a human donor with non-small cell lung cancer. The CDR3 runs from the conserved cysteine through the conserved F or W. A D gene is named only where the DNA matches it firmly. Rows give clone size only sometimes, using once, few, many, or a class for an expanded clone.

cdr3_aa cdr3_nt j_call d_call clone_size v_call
CASSSRDRNNEQFF TGTGCCAGCAGTTCCCGGGACAGGAACAATGAGCAGTTCTTC TRBJ2-1 TRBD1 - TRBV6-6
CASRTDNSPLHF TGTGCCAGCCGGACAGATAATTCACCCCTCCACTTT TRBJ1-6 - few TRBV2
CASSQGGRGSGNTIYF TGTGCCAGCAGCCAAGGGGGTCGGGGGTCAGGAAACACCATATATTTT TRBJ1-3 - - TRBV9
CASSMTGDYGYTF TGTGCCAGTAGTATGACAGGGGACTATGGCTACACCTTC TRBJ1-2 TRBD1 few TRBV19
CAWSSFYGYTF TGTGCCTGGAGTTCTTTCTATGGCTACACCTTC TRBJ1-2 - medium-sized TRBV30
CASSTNLGQGGEQYF TGTGCCAGCAGTACCAACCTCGGGCAGGGAGGGGAGCAGTACTTC TRBJ2-7 TRBD2 few TRBV6-1
CSAWDREGQPQHF TGCAGCGCATGGGACAGGGAGGGACAGCCCCAGCATTTT TRBJ1-5 TRBD1 - TRBV29-1
CASSSLSGGVTYNEQFF TGTGCCAGCAGCTCCTTAAGCGGGGGCGTCACCTACAATGAGCAGTTCTTC TRBJ2-1 TRBD2 - TRBV14
CASSQSGKLSNQPQHF TGCGCCAGCAGCCAGTCGGGGAAGCTAAGCAATCAGCCCCAGCATTTT TRBJ1-5 - - TRBV4-1
CASSPRQGAGYGYTF TGTGCCAGCAGCCCGCGACAGGGTGCAGGCTATGGCTACACCTTC TRBJ1-2 TRBD1 - TRBV7-6
CASSPTGSLHF TGTGCCAGCAGCCCTACAGGGTCCCTCCACTTT TRBJ1-6 - - TRBV2
CSGGDGLAWGGYTF TGCAGCGGTGGAGACGGGCTCGCCTGGGGTGGCTACACCTTC TRBJ1-2 - - TRBV29-1
CASSSTYNEAFF TGTGCCAGCAGTTCTACGTACAATGAAGCTTTCTTT TRBJ1-1 - large TRBV27
CASSRGQGRNEQFF TGTGCCAGCAGCCGCGGGCAGGGGAGGAATGAGCAGTTCTTC TRBJ2-1 - medium-sized TRBV11-2
CASSLEGLQETQYF TGTGCCAGCAGCTTAGAGGGACTCCAAGAGACCCAGTACTTC TRBJ2-5 - few TRBV11-3
CASSYSTGLGYTF TGTGCCAGCAGTTACTCGACTGGGCTTGGCTACACCTTC TRBJ1-2 - - TRBV6-5
CASSKQGENQPQHF TGTGCCAGCAGTAAACAGGGAGAAAATCAGCCCCAGCATTTT TRBJ1-5 - few TRBV2